These 6 T cell receptor beta chains originate from one sample sequenced in a study of T-cell memory formation after mild COVID-19. TCRdb reprocessed the 5' RACE reads with MiXCR, giving one entry per CDR3 protein. The data hold around 300,000 distinct CDR3 sequences, with 18% observed a single time. Sequencing was carried out using PBMCs or a T cell subset sorted from them (not recorded which). The receptors were gathered from a man younger than 35 who had mild COVID-19 (a few samples of this study predate the infection). Cell type and time point are not known.

This clonotype was detected only a few times. This rearrangement joins TRBV20-1 to TRBJ2-7; 10 bases match TRBD1. After removal of 8 bases from V and 2 bases from J, the junction contained 3 bases not matched to a gene. Germline V gene data show CDR1 as DFQATT and CDR2 as SNEGSKA (reference sequence). The CDR3 has 12 residues. CDR3 in DNA: TGCAGTTCGGACAGGGGGGCCTACGAGCAGTACTTC. This encodes CSSDRGAYEQYF.

The table lists this clonotype with a count of one. The chain recombines TRBV18 with TRBJ2-5; D is perhaps TRBD1 (5 bases). The germline gives CDR1 KGHSH, CDR2 LQKENI. V was clipped by 4 bases and J by 3 bases, with 9 bases between them. The CDR3 totals 13 residues. The CDR3 sequence: CASSRQIEETQYF. CDR3 bases: TGTGCCAGCTCACGACAGATAGAAGAGACCCAGTACTTC.

This sequence joins TRBV12-3 or TRBV12-4 and TRBJ2-7, with TRBD1 as a possible D gene (6 bases). The CDR3 runs to 13 residues. Trimming left V 5 bases short and J 6 bases short, with 14 bases between. The CDR3 coding sequence is TGTGCCAGCAGTCTTGGACAGACCCTCGAGCAGTACTTC. Amino acid sequence: CASSLGQTLEQYF.

The gene calls are TRBV28 and TRBJ2-5; D might be TRBD1 (6 bases). Germline CDR1 and CDR2: MDHEN and SYDVKM. The V and J ends lost 4 bases and 1 base respectively, with 13 bases between them. This CDR3 region has 15 residues. The CDR3 protein is CASSSPGTSQETQYF. CDR3 nucleotides: TGTGCCAGCAGTTCTCCCGGGACAAGCCAAGAGACCCAGTACTTC.

This clonotype was seen ten or more times. This rearrangement joins TRBV7-3 to TRBJ1-1, with TRBD1 identical over 7 bases. This CDR3 contains 13 residues. Germline V CDR1 and CDR2: SGHTA, FQGTGA. Trimming removed 4 bases from V and 7 bases from J; junction bases left unmatched: 6. The CDR3 region has the DNA TGTGCCAGCAGCTCTGACCGGGACAGTGAAGCTTTCTTT. Its translation: CASSSDRDSEAFF.

The sample holds a few counts of this clonotype. The rearrangement links TRBV18 to TRBJ2-4; the D is unclear. This CDR3 is built from 18 residues. Trimming stripped 3 bases from V and 0 bases from J, with 18 bases between. Per the germline V gene, CDR1 is KGHSH and CDR2 is LQKENI. DNA of the CDR3: TGTGCCAGCTCACCCCTTCGGACGGCCTCCGTAGCCAAAAACATTCAGTACTTC. Its protein product is CASSPLRTASVAKNIQYF. The full variable domain, in which reference TRBV18 and TRBJ2-4 provide the parts outside the CDR3, is NAGVMQNPRHLVRRRGQEARLRCSPMKGHSHVYWYRQLPEEGLKFMVYLQKENIIDESGMPKERFSAEFPKEGPSILRIQQVVRGDSAAYFCASSPLRTASVAKNIQYFGAGTRLSVL.